The next 2 T cell receptor beta chains were all read from a single sample in a study of blood T cell repertoires in COVID-19. TCRdb's table, derived via immunoSEQ multiplex PCR, lists solely in-frame clones and lacks some. The sample shows 200,000 to 300,000 clones, roughly 82% of them seen only once. Sequencing input: peripheral blood. The receptor set was obtained from a woman older than 75 with COVID-19, enrolled during active disease.

This clone was seen a single time. The chain uses TRBV9 and TRBJ1-3; no reliable D call. Germline loops: CDR1 SGDLS, CDR2 YYNGEE. The CDR3 consists of 14 residues. V was shortened by 6 bases and J by 0 bases, with 10 bases between the two germline ends. CDR3 region: CASTQGGSGNTIYF. CDR3 nucleotide sequence: TGTGCCAGCACCCAAGGAGGCTCTGGAAACACCATATATTTT.

The V and J genes are TRBV6-5 and TRBJ2-5; D unresolved. This CDR3 is 12 amino acids long. Germline values: CDR1 MNHEY, CDR2 SVGAGI. Trimming took off 6 bases at V and 4 bases at J, with 9 bases between the two ends. In nucleotides, the CDR3 is TGTGCCAGCAGCCACCTCGGAGAGACCCAGTACTTC. Protein sequence: CASSHLGETQYF.